Listed here are 5 T cell receptor beta chains from one sample, sequenced in a study of blood T cell repertoires in COVID-19. Only in-frame clones appear in the TCRdb table, and some are missing; sequencing was by immunoSEQ multiplex PCR. The sample lists 98,000 or so clones, about nine tenths occurring once. The sequenced sample consisted of peripheral blood. The origin of the receptors is a man aged 45-60 years with acute or convalescent COVID-19.

CDR3 loop: CASSLAASGGGKTQYF. The CDR3 DNA sequence: TGTGCCAGCAGCTTAGCCGCTAGCGGAGGGGGAAAGACCCAGTACTTC. The chain couples TRBV7-9 to TRBJ2-5, with D maybe TRBD2 (7 bases). Trimming left V 0 bases short and J 6 bases short, with 17 bases between. The CDR3 has 16 amino acids. The germline V gene has CDR1 SEHNR and CDR2 FQNEAQ (reference sequence).

The chain couples TRBV3-1 (or the pseudogene TRBV3-2) to TRBJ2-1, with 8 positions matching TRBD2. The trim removed 2 bases at V and 5 bases at J, leaving 5 bases unmatched. Germline-derived CDR1 and CDR2 are LGHDT and YNNKEL (reference sequence). The CDR3 contains 15 residues. The CDR3 nucleotides read TGTGCCAGCAGCCAAACTAGCGGCCTCGACAATGAGCAGTTCTTC. Translation: CASSQTSGLDNEQFF.

The gene calls are TRBV28 and TRBJ2-7, with 7 bases that match TRBD2. This CDR3 is built from 14 residues. The V segment lost 3 bases and the J segment 0 bases; nucleotides outside the gene matches: 2. Per the germline V gene, CDR1 is MDHEN and CDR2 is SYDVKM. The CDR3 DNA reads TGTGCCAGCAGTTTGGAGCGGGGCTCCTACGAGCAGTACTTC. It translates to CASSLERGSYEQYF.

The rearrangement links TRBV5-1 to TRBJ1-4, with TRBD1 matching 8 bases. Germline trimming cut 0 bases from V and 14 bases from J; bases unmatched to any gene: 6. CDR1 and CDR2 from the germline V gene are SGHRS and YFSETQ. The CDR3 consists of 13 residues. The CDR3 nucleotides read TGCGCCAGCAGCTTGGAACCGGGACAGGTTCTGTTTTTT. Translation: CASSLEPGQVLFF.

The V gene is TRBV18, the J gene TRBJ2-5; TRBD1 matches at 9 bases. Germline assignment: CDR1 KGHSH and CDR2 LQKENI. The CDR3 totals 15 residues. Germline trimming cut 2 bases from V and 4 bases from J; bases unmatched to any gene: 5. The CDR3 coding sequence is TGTGCCAGCTCACCAACGAGACAGGGGGGAGAGACCCAGTACTTC. Translated, it gives CASSPTRQGGETQYF.